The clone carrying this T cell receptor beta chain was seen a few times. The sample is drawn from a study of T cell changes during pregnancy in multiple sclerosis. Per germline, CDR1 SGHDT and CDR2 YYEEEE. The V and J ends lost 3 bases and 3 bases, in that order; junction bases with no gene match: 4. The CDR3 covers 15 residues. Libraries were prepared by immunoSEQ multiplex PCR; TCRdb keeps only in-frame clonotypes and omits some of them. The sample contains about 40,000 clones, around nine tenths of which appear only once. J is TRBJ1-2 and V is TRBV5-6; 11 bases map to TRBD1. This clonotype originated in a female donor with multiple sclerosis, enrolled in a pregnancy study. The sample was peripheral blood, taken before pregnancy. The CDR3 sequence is CASSSGTGGYYGYTF. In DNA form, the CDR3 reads TGTGCCAGCAGCTCGGGGACAGGGGGGTACTATGGCTACACCTTC.